These T cell receptor beta chains were read from a single sample in a study of T-cell reconstitution after alpha-beta-depleted transplantation in children. A single record per CDR3 protein comes from TCRdb applying MiXCR to the PCR reads. The data hold about 640,000 distinct CDR3 sequences, with 15% to 20% observed a single time. The input for sequencing was PBMCs from the stem cell graft donor, taken from the stem cell graft. The receptors here all came from a human donor who donated a stem cell graft to a child with acute myeloid leukemia. Both conserved end residues are part of each CDR3. Each record gives: clone size, V gene, D gene, J gene, CDR3 DNA, CDR3 protein. The D gene is left open where the match is weak. A clone size is listed for some rows: how often the clone was seen (once, few, many), or a class if it is expanded.

>many|TRBV15|NA|TRBJ1-5
TGTGCCACCAGCAGAGAGGGGGATGGCAATCAGCCCCAGCATTTT
CATSREGDGNQPQHF
>many|TRBV20-1|TRBD2|TRBJ2-1
TGCAGTGCTGTACGGACTAGCGGGGGGGGGAATGAGCAGTTCTTC
CSAVRTSGGGNEQFF
>few|TRBV5-6|TRBD1|TRBJ2-2
TGTGCCAGCACCAAGAAGGACAGGCGCCGGACCGGGGAGCTGTTTTTT
CASTKKDRRRTGELFF
>few|TRBV4-3|NA|TRBJ1-1
TGCGCCAGCAGTCATGATACAGGGATGAACACTGAAGCTTTCTTT
CASSHDTGMNTEAFF
>many|TRBV7-2|NA|TRBJ1-4
TGTGCCAGCAGCTTAGGCGATGCAACTAATGAAAAACTGTTTTTT
CASSLGDATNEKLFF
>many|TRBV20-1|NA|TRBJ1-5
TGCAGTGCTGGACGTGGGGGGTATGATCAGCCCCAGCATTTT
CSAGRGGYDQPQHF
>many|TRBV20-1|NA|TRBJ2-3
TGCAGTGCTAGTTATATGACAGGTACTAGCACAGATACGCAGTATTTT
CSASYMTGTSTDTQYF
>few|TRBV7-9|NA|TRBJ2-1
TGTGCCAGCGGGTACGGAAACAATGAGCAGTTCTTC
CASGYGNNEQFF
>many|TRBV7-2|NA|TRBJ2-3
TGTGCCAGCAGCTTAGTCGGGGGCTCCTTTGGCACAGATACGCAGTATTTT
CASSLVGGSFGTDTQYF
>NA|TRBV4-1|NA|TRBJ2-1
TGCGCCAGCAGCCAGGGGGCAATCTCCTACAATGAGCAGTTCTTC
CASSQGAISYNEQFF
>NA|TRBV12-3/TRBV12-4|NA|TRBJ2-7
TGTGCCAGCAGTTTGGGGGGGGCTGGCTTCTACGAGCAGTACTTC
CASSLGGAGFYEQYF
>NA|TRBV4-3|NA|TRBJ1-5
TGCGCCAGCAGCCAAGACAGGGGCCTGGGTCAGCCCCAGCATTTT
CASSQDRGLGQPQHF
>few|TRBV6-2/TRBV6-3|NA|TRBJ1-5
TGTGCCAGCAGTTACTCAAAGGAAGCGGGCAATCAGCCCCAGCATTTT
CASSYSKEAGNQPQHF
>NA|TRBV12-3/TRBV12-4|NA|TRBJ2-1
TGTGCCAGCAGTTTCCCCGGAGGGCAGGGGACCTACAATGAGCAGTTCTTC
CASSFPGGQGTYNEQFF
>NA|TRBV7-9|NA|TRBJ2-7
TGTGCCAGCGAGTCGGACAAGCCCTACGAGCAGTACTTC
CASESDKPYEQYF
>NA|TRBV5-6|NA|TRBJ2-2
TGTGCCAGCAGCCGCAATACCAACACCGGGGAGCTGTTTTTT
CASSRNTNTGELFF
>many|TRBV5-5|TRBD1|TRBJ2-7
TGTGCCAGCAGCCCATTGGGGACAGGGAATCACGAGCAGTACTTC
CASSPLGTGNHEQYF
>many|TRBV5-1|NA|TRBJ2-1
TGCGCCAGCAGCTCAGGGACTGAGCAGTTCTTC
CASSSGTEQFF
>NA|TRBV12-3/TRBV12-4|NA|TRBJ2-3
TGTGCCAGCAGTTGGCAGAGTAGCACAGATACGCAGTATTTT
CASSWQSSTDTQYF
>NA|TRBV7-2|NA|TRBJ1-3
TGTGCCAGCAGCTTAAGTGCGCAGGGAAACACCATATATTTT
CASSLSAQGNTIYF
>few|TRBV20-1|TRBD2|TRBJ2-1
TGCAGTGCTGGCTGGACTGAGCGGGGGAATGAGCAGTTCTTC
CSAGWTERGNEQFF
>few|TRBV20-1|NA|TRBJ2-5
TGCAGTGCCCGTACCCCAGGGGCGACCCAGTACTTC
CSARTPGATQYF
>many|TRBV12-3/TRBV12-4|NA|TRBJ1-1
TGTGCCAGCAGGGCCGATGAAGCTTTCTTT
CASRADEAFF
>few|TRBV30|NA|TRBJ1-4
TGTGCCTGGAGTGTACGCCTGGATGAAAAACTGTTTTTT
CAWSVRLDEKLFF
>NA|TRBV12-3/TRBV12-4|TRBD1|TRBJ1-5
TGTGCCAGCAGACCCGGGACAGGGGGCCGTGCTGGGCCCCAGCATTTT
CASRPGTGGRAGPQHF
>NA|TRBV11-2|TRBD1|TRBJ2-1
TGTGCCAGCAGCCCCCAAGGTAGGGGACAGACGGCCTACAATGAGCAGTTCTTC
CASSPQGRGQTAYNEQFF
>once|TRBV6-2/TRBV6-3|NA|TRBJ2-7
TGTGCCAGCAGTTACGGGGCAACCAAGTACGAGCAGTACTTC
CASSYGATKYEQYF
>many|TRBV29-1|TRBD2|TRBJ2-1
TGCAGCGTTGAATCACTAGCGGGAGACTACAATGAGCAGTTCTTC
CSVESLAGDYNEQFF
>many|TRBV20-1|NA|TRBJ1-6
TGCAGTGCTAGAACAGAGGACAGCTCCTATAATTCACCCCTCCACTTT
CSARTEDSSYNSPLHF
>many|TRBV18|NA|TRBJ1-1
TGTGCCAGCAGCCCGAACACTGAAGCTTTCTTT
CASSPNTEAFF
>many|TRBV29-1|TRBD1|TRBJ2-7
TGCAGCGCCTCGACAGGGGCCGGCACCTACGAGCAGTACTTC
CSASTGAGTYEQYF
>NA|TRBV10-2|TRBD1|TRBJ1-1
TGCGCCAGCTGGGGACAGGGGCTCACTGAAGCTTTCTTT
CASWGQGLTEAFF
>many|TRBV7-3|TRBD1|TRBJ2-5
TGTGCCAGCAGCTTAACCGGGACAGGGTTTGCGGAGACCCAGTACTTC
CASSLTGTGFAETQYF
>NA|TRBV25-1|NA|TRBJ1-5
TGTGCCAGCAGTGAAGGGGGAGGGGGCAATCAGCCCCAGCATTTT
CASSEGGGGNQPQHF
>few|TRBV5-1|NA|TRBJ1-1
TGCGCCAGCAGCTTGGGTCCGGAGCTTGAAGCTTTCTTT
CASSLGPELEAFF
>NA|TRBV5-1|NA|TRBJ2-2
TGCGCCAGCAGCCAACCCACGGGGAGCGGAACCGGGGAGCTGTTTTTT
CASSQPTGSGTGELFF
>few|TRBV24-1|NA|TRBJ2-1
TGTGCCACCAGTGATCTACGGGGTCACGAGCAGTTCTTC
CATSDLRGHEQFF
>many|TRBV5-1|NA|TRBJ2-7
TGCGCCAGCAGCTTGGGTACGGGGGCGAACAACGAGCAGTACTTC
CASSLGTGANNEQYF
>many|TRBV6-5|TRBD1|TRBJ1-1
TGTGCCAGCAGTTACGGATTACAGGGGGTTACTGAAGCTTTCTTT
CASSYGLQGVTEAFF
>NA|TRBV10-2|TRBD1|TRBJ1-5
TGCGCCAGCAGTGAGAGACAGGGGGCGGATCAGCCCCAGCATTTT
CASSERQGADQPQHF
>few|TRBV5-1|NA|TRBJ2-1
TGCGCCACCCAGACTAATCCGAGCTCCTACAATGAGCAGTTCTTC
CATQTNPSSYNEQFF
>NA|TRBV12-3/TRBV12-4|NA|TRBJ2-3
TGTGCCAGCAGTAGGACAGCCTCGGGCACAGATACGCAGTATTTT
CASSRTASGTDTQYF
>many|TRBV20-1|NA|TRBJ1-5
TGCAGTGCTAGAGCTACGGGGGCGCAGGGGAATCAGCCCCAGCATTTT
CSARATGAQGNQPQHF
>many|TRBV20-1|NA|TRBJ1-2
TGCAGTGCCACCCCTGGGGGCAGCACTAACTATGGCTACACCTTC
CSATPGGSTNYGYTF
>NA|TRBV5-1|NA|TRBJ2-2
TGCGCCAGCAGCCCCCAAGTCGCAGGCCTGAACACCGGGGAGCTGTTTTTT
CASSPQVAGLNTGELFF
>many|TRBV12-3/TRBV12-4|NA|TRBJ2-3
TGTGCCAGCAGCCGAACATCTCGGGGAGATACGCAGTATTTT
CASSRTSRGDTQYF
>many|TRBV20-1|NA|TRBJ2-2
TGCAGTGCCCCCAGAGGGCGAGGGAACAGGGAGCTGTTTTTT
CSAPRGRGNRELFF
>many|TRBV20-1|NA|TRBJ2-2
TGCAGTGCTAGCGATTGGACGGAGACGGGGGAGCTGTTTTTT
CSASDWTETGELFF
>many|TRBV12-3/TRBV12-4|NA|TRBJ2-3
TGTGCCAGCAGTTCGATAATGGATACGCAGTATTTT
CASSSIMDTQYF
>few|TRBV4-2|TRBD1|TRBJ2-2
TGTGCCAGCAGCCAGCACAGGGGGCCTAACACCGGGGAGCTGTTTTTT
CASSQHRGPNTGELFF
>NA|TRBV5-1|TRBD2|TRBJ2-3
TGCGCCAGCAGCTTGGGACTAGCGGCCACAGATACGCAGTATTTT
CASSLGLAATDTQYF
>few|TRBV4-3|NA|TRBJ2-5
TGCGCCAGCAGCCAAGATTGGGTCCCACGAGTCGGTCAAGAGACCCAGTACTTC
CASSQDWVPRVGQETQYF
>once|TRBV11-2|NA|TRBJ1-1
TGTGCCAGCAGCCAGGGACGACACACTGAAGCTTTCTTT
CASSQGRHTEAFF